The source of this TCR beta chain is a study of shared clonotypes between healthy human individuals. It was CD45RO-negative cells, positively selected for CCR7, that made up naive CD8 cells, with terminally differentiated effector memory CD45RA+ cells excluded. Method: immunoSEQ multiplex PCR; TCRdb's copy keeps in-frame clones and lacks some. Among about 1,900,000 clones listed, over 85% were seen once. Notes on this clone: Within the sample, other DNA sequences also encode this same CDR3.

Sequenced input: naive CD8+ T cells sorted from blood. This TCR came from a man aged 18 to 30 in good health.

CDR3 bases: TGCGCCAGCAGCTTGGAAGCGGGGGGGCCACAGGAGACCCAGTACTTC. Its protein product is CASSLEAGGPQETQYF. The chain recombines TRBV5-1 with TRBJ2-5, with 10 bases matching TRBD2. V lost 0 bases, J lost 5 bases, and 7 bases stayed unmatched. The germline V gene has CDR1 SGHRS and CDR2 YFSETQ. The CDR3 is 16 amino acids.